This TCR beta chain was captured by sequencing in a study of T-cell reconstitution after alpha-beta-depleted transplantation in children. Study outcomes and limitations: As was reported, about two months after transplant, alpha-beta T cells came from several hundred expanded graft clones.

Preparation of the TCRbeta library was carried out with unique molecular identifiers. TCRdb itself ran the PCR reads through MiXCR, one entry per CDR3 protein. The table lists hundreds of thousands of distinct CDR3 sequences, more than 20% of them singletons. A remark on this clonotype: The antigen is unknown.

The CDR3 totals 17 residues. Germline CDR1 and CDR2: MDHEN and SYDVKM. Trimming cost V 5 bases and J 2 bases, with 21 bases left between them. The chain employs TRBV28 and TRBJ2-5; no clear D gene. The TCR originated in a female patient younger than 10 who had a stem cell transplant for congenital amegakaryocytic thrombocytopenia, so the T cells may come from the graft donor. The sample was PBMCs, mostly from graft donor cells, taken 360 days after TCRalphabeta/CD19-depleted stem cell transplant. The CDR3 DNA follows: TGTGCCAGCAGTCGACCACCCGGTTTCGGAATTCAAGAGACCCAGTACTTC. It encodes CASSRPPGFGIQETQYF.